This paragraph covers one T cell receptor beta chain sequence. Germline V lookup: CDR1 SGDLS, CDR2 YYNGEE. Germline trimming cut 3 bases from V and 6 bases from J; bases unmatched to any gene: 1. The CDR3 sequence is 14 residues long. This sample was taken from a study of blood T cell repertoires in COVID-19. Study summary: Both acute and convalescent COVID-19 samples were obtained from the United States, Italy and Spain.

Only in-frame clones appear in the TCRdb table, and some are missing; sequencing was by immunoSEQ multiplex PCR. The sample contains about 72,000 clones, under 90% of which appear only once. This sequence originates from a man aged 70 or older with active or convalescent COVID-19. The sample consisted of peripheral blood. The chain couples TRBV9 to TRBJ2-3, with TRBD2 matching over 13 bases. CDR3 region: CASSGTSGSDTQYF. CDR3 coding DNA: TGTGCCAGCAGCGGGACTAGCGGGAGTGATACGCAGTATTTT.